The sequence of this T cell receptor (beta chain) was determined in a study of T cell responses to AZD1222 COVID-19 vaccine. The CDR3 loop spans 15 amino acids. Germline V gives CDR1 MNHEY, CDR2 SVGAGI. Trimming at V came to 0 bases and at J to 3 bases, leaving 3 bases not matched to a gene. Measured with immunoSEQ multiplex PCR; TCRdb has only the in-frame clones, and not every one. The sample holds about 110,000 clones, around 90% seen once. The clonotype comes from an adult who received the AZD1222 COVID-19 vaccine. This chain uses TRBV6-5 with TRBJ2-7, with TRBD2 matching over 9 bases. This specimen consisted of peripheral blood, obtained 28 days after the second AZD1222 dose. CDR3 sequence (DNA): TGTGCCAGCAGTTACTCTCTAGCGGGAAACTACGAGCAGTACTTC. Encoded protein: CASSYSLAGNYEQYF.